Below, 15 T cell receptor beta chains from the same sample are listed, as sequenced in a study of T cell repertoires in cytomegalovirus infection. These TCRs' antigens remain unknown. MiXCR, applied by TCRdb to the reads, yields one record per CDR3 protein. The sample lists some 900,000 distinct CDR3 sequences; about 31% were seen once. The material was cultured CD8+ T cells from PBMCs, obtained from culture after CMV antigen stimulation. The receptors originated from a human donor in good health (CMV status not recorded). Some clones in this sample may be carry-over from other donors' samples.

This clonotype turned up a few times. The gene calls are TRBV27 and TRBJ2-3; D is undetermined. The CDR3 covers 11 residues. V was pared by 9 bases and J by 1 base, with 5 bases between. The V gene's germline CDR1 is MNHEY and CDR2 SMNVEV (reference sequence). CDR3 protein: CASQGTDTQYF. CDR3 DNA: TGTGCCAGTCAAGGCACAGATACGCAGTATTTT.

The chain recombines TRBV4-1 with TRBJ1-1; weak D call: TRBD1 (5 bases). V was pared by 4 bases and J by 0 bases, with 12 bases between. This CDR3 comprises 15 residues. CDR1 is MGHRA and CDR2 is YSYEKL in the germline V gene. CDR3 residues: CASSRPGTLNTEAFF. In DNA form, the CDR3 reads TGCGCCAGCAGCCGGCCCGGGACCCTGAACACTGAAGCTTTCTTT.

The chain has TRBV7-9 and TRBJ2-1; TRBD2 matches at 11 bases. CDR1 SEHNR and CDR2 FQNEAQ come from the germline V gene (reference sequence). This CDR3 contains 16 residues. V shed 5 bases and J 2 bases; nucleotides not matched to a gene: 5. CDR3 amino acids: CASSPTSGETYNEQFF. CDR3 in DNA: TGTGCCAGCAGCCCGACTAGCGGGGAAACCTACAATGAGCAGTTCTTC.

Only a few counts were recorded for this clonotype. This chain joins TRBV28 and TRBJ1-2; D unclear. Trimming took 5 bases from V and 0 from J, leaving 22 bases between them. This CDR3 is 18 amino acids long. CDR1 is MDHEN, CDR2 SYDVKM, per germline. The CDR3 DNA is TGTGCCAGCAGTCTAAAGACCTCCCGGGCCTATCCTAACTATGGCTACACCTTC. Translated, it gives CASSLKTSRAYPNYGYTF.

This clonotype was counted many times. The chain's CDR3 is CASSPTSGYRDTQYF. For the CDR3, the DNA is TGTGCCAGCAGCCCGACTAGCGGTTATAGAGATACGCAGTATTTT. The J gene is TRBJ2-3, the V gene TRBV7-8; TRBD2 matches at 9 bases. The V segment lost 5 bases and the J segment 5 bases; nucleotides outside the gene matches: 8. Per the germline V gene, CDR1 is SGHVS and CDR2 is FQNEAQ. The CDR3 sequence is 15 residues long.

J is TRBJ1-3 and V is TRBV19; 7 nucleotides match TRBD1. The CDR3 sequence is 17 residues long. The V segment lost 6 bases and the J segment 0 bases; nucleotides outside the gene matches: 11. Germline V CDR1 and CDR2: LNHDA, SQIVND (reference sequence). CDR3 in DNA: TGTGCCAGTAGCATCTTTGGGGGACAGCTCTCTGGAAACACCATATATTTT. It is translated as CASSIFGGQLSGNTIYF.

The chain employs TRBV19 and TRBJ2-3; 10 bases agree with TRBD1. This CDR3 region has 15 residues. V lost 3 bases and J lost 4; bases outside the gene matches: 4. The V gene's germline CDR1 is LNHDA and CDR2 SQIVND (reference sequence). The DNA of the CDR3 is TGTGCCAGTAGTATGCGGGACAGGGGCCCAGATACGCAGTATTTT. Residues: CASSMRDRGPDTQYF.

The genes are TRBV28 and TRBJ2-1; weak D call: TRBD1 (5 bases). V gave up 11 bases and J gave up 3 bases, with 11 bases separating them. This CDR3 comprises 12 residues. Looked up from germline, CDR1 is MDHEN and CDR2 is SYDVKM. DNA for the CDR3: TGTGCCTCTCAAAGGGGCTACAATGAGCAGTTCTTC. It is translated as CASQRGYNEQFF. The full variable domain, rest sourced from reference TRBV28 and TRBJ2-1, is DVKVTQSSRYLVKRTGEKVFLECVQDMDHENMFWYRQDPGLGLRLIYFSYDVKMKEKGDIPEGYSVSREKKERFSLILESASTNQTSMYLCASQRGYNEQFFGPGTRLTVL.

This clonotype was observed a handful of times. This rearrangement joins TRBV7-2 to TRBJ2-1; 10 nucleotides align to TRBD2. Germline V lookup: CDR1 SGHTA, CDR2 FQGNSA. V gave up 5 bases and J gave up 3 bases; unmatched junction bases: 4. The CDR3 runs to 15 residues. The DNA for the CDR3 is TGTGCCAGCAGCCACCTAGCGGGGGACTACAATGAGCAGTTCTTC. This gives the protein CASSHLAGDYNEQFF.

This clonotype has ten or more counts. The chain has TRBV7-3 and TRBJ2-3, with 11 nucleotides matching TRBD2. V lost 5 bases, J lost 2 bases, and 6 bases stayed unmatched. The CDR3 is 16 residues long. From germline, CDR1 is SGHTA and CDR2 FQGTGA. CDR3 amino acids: CASSVIAGGFTDTQYF. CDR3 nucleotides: TGTGCCAGCAGCGTCATAGCGGGGGGGTTCACAGATACGCAGTATTTT.

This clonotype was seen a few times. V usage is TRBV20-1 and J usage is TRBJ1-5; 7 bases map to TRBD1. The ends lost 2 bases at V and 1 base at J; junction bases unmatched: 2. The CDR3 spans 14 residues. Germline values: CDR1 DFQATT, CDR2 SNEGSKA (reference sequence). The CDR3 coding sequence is TGCAGTGCTAGAAGGGGGCTGAGCAATCAGCCCCAGCATTTT. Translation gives CSARRGLSNQPQHF.

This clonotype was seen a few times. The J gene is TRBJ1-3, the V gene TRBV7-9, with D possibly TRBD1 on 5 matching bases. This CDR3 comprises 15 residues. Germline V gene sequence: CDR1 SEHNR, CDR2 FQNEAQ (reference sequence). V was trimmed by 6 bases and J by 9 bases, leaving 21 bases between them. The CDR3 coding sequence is TGTGCCAGCAGGCACGAGCTCTCCCTGGGGGGCACCATATATTTT. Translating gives CASRHELSLGGTIYF.

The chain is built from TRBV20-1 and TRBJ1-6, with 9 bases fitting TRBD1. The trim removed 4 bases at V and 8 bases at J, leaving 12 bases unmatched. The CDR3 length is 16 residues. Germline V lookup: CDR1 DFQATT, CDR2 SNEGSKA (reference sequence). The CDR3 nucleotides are TGCAGTGCTAAGGGGAGACAGGGGGTTGTCTATTCACCCCTCCACTTT. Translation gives CSAKGRQGVVYSPLHF.

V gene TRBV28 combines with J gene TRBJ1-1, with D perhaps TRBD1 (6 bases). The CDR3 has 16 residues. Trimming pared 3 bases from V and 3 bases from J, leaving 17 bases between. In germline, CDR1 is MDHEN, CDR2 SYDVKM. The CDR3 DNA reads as TGTGCCAGCAGTTTTGGGACCCTGGGGGCGGACACTGAAGCTTTCTTT. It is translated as CASSFGTLGADTEAFF.

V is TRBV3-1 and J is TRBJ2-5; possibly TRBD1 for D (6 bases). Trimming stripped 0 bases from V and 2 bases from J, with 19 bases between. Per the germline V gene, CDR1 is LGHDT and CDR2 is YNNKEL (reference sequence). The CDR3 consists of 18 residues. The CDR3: CASSQDGVRGGKQETQYF. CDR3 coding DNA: TGTGCCAGCAGCCAAGACGGGGTTCGTGGGGGCAAACAAGAGACCCAGTACTTC.